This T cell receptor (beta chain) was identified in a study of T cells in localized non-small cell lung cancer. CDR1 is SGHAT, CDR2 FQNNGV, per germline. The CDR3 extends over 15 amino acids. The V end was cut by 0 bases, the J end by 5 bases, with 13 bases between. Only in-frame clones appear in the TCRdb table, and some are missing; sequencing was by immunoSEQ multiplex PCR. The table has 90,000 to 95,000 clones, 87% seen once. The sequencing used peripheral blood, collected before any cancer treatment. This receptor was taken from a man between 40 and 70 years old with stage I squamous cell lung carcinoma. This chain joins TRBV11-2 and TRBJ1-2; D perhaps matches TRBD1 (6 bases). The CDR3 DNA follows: TGTGCCAGCAGCTTAGATCTGGACAGCCCGTATGGCTACACCTTC. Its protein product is CASSLDLDSPYGYTF.